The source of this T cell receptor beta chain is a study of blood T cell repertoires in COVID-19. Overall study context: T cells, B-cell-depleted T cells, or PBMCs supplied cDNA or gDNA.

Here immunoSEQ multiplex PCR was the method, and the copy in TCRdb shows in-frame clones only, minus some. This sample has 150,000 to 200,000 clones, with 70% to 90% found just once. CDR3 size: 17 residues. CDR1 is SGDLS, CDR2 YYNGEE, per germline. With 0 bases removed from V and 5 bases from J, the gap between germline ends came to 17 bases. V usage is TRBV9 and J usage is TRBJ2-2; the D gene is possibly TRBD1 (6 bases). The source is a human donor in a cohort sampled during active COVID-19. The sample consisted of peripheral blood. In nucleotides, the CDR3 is TGTGCCAGCAGCGTAGAGGCTGGGGGCGCCGAGACCGGGGAGCTGTTTTTT. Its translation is CASSVEAGGAETGELFF. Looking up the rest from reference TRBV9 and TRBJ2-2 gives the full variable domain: DSGVTQTPKHLITATGQRVTLRCSPRSGDLSVYWYQQSLDQGLQFLIQYYNGEERAKGNILERFSAQQFPDLHSELNLSSLELGDSALYFCASSVEAGGAETGELFFGEGSRLTVL.